This T cell receptor beta chain was identified in a study of T cells after yellow fever vaccination. CDR3 length: 13 amino acids. MiXCR, applied by TCRdb to the 5' RACE reads, yields one record per CDR3 protein. The sample lists a few hundred thousand distinct CDR3 sequences; about 5.2% were seen once. The V and J genes are TRBV21-1 and TRBJ2-7; the table's D call, TRBD1, was not checked against the DNA. TRBV21-1 is flagged as a pseudogene. The sample in question was CD4+ T cells sorted from PBMCs, obtained on the day of the yellow fever booster vaccination. This clonotype was obtained from a man aged 18 to 29 who received the YFV17D yellow fever vaccine. CDR3 nucleotide sequence: TGTGCCAGCAGCATGACAGGGTCCTACGAGCAGTACGTC. This codes for CASSMTGSYEQYV.